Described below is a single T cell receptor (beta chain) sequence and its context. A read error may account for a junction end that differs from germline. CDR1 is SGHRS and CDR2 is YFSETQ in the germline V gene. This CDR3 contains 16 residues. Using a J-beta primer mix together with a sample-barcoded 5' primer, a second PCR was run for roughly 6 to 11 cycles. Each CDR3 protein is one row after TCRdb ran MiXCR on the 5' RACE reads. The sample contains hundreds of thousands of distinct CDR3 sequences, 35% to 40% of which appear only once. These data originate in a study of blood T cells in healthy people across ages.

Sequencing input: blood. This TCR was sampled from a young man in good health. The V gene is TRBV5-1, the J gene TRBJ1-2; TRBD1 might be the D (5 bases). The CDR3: CASSFEAGPTNYGHTF. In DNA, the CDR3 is TGCGCCAGCAGCTTCGAGGCAGGGCCGACCAACTATGGCCACACCTTC.